Presented here are 2 T cell receptor beta chains from one specimen sequenced in a study of blood T cell repertoires in COVID-19. Here immunoSEQ multiplex PCR was the method, and the copy in TCRdb shows in-frame clones only, minus some. The data contain about 68,000 clones, more than 85% of them singletons. Sequencing was done on a sample of peripheral blood. These receptors came from a man between 40 and 49 years old with COVID-19, enrolled during active disease.

The rearrangement uses TRBV7-9 and TRBJ1-5, with unresolved D. Germline-derived CDR1 and CDR2 are SEHNR and FQNEAQ (reference sequence). Trimming removed 1 base at V and 3 bases at J, with 7 bases between. The CDR3 length is 14 residues. The CDR3 nucleotides are TGTGCCAGCAGCTTAGGGCAGATCAATCAGCCCCAGCATTTT. Translating gives CASSLGQINQPQHF.

A remark on this clone: Other DNA sequences in the same sample also yield this CDR3. The chain has TRBV5-1 and TRBJ2-3; no clear D gene. The CDR3 covers 13 residues. Between the trimmed V and J ends, which lost 4 bases and 0 bases, there was a span of 6 bases. Per the germline V gene, CDR1 is SGHRS and CDR2 is YFSETQ. CDR3 region: CASSLDSTDTQYF. CDR3 sequence (DNA): TGCGCCAGCAGCCTAGACAGCACAGATACGCAGTATTTT.